The clone carrying this T cell receptor beta chain has only a few counts. MiXCR was run by TCRdb on the RT-PCR reads, yielding one entry per CDR3 protein. The sample yields hundreds of thousands of distinct CDR3 sequences, approximately 14% seen once. This CDR3 contains 16 residues. V shed 3 bases and J shed 4 bases, with 19 bases lying between them. The V gene's germline CDR1 is SGHVS and CDR2 FQNEAQ. The chain uses TRBV7-8 and TRBJ2-7, with D possibly TRBD2 on 7 matching bases. The sequence was collected from a female donor in good health, serving as a healthy control. The sample consisted of memory CD4+ T cells from blood. The CDR3 here is CASSFGGGRWRYEQYF. CDR3 sequence (DNA): TGTGCCAGCAGCTTTGGGGGCGGGAGATGGAGGTACGAGCAGTACTTC.